This TCR beta chain is drawn from a study of cytotoxic CD8 clonotypes in ibrutinib-treated CLL. Study in general: IGHV unmutated around 17; relapsed/refractory 11; treatment-naive around 14.

The CDR3 has 17 residues. Trimming cost V 4 bases and J 4 bases; bases outside gene matches: 11. CDR1 SGHRS and CDR2 YFSETQ come from the germline V gene. This clone has just one count. As yet, its antigen is unknown. Repertoires were generated with immunoSEQ multiplex PCR, while TCRdb's copy carries only in-frame clones and drops some. There are roughly 150,000 clones in the sample; roughly 77% occur only once, and under 2.5% lies in the top ten. Broader study findings: Public clonotypes proved infrequent, and on treatment they shrank or remained steady. Upon ibrutinib response clonality rose, and upon progression it fell back toward baseline. Sustained-remission and progressing patients diverged in sampling times.

The origin of this receptor is a human donor with chronic lymphocytic leukemia. The sample was PBMCs, taken after 12 months of ibrutinib treatment. This chain uses TRBV5-1 with TRBJ2-3; TRBD2 aligns across 11 bases. The CDR3: CASSLVSGGAAADTQYF. In nucleotides, the CDR3 is TGCGCCAGCAGCCTCGTTAGCGGGGGGGCCGCCGCAGATACGCAGTATTTT.